This T cell receptor beta chain was sequenced in a study of CD8 T cells in ankylosing spondylitis. TCRdb redid the calling of the 5' RACE reads with MiXCR, one entry per CDR3 protein. The sample lists around 140,000 distinct CDR3 sequences, about 15% occurring once. Notes on this clonotype: What it binds is not known.

Study conclusions and caveats: Matched ankylosing spondylitis synovial fluid reportedly showed significant enrichment of disease-linked clones. A motif in TCR beta, a set of eight or nine highly homologous variants, appeared characteristic of ankylosing spondylitis blood.

Germline V gene sequence: CDR1 MNHEY, CDR2 SMNVEV (reference sequence). The CDR3 runs to 13 residues. With 8 bases removed from V and 3 bases from J, the gap between germline ends came to 14 bases. The sequencing input was blood, either unsorted or a sorted T cell fraction (not recorded which). The V gene is TRBV27, the J gene TRBJ2-7; D is undetermined. This receptor was obtained from a male donor with ankylosing spondylitis. The CDR3 DNA follows: TGTGCCAGCTCTGAATCTTCGGGCTACGAGCAGTACTTC. Amino acids: CASSESSGYEQYF.